A single sample is the source of the 17 T cell receptor beta chains below, sequenced in a study of OX40 agonist ivuxolimab in advanced cancers. The data were produced by immunoSEQ multiplex PCR, yet TCRdb's version contains in-frame clones alone and is incomplete. The repertoire has around 45,000 clones, approximately 91% of them found once; the top ten carry roughly 8%. This specimen was CD4+ or CD8+ T cells sorted from blood, taken in a trial of the OX40 agonist ivuxolimab. Source of these receptors: an adult with an advanced solid tumor such as melanoma, head and neck, liver or kidney cancer.

The chain couples TRBV4-2 to TRBJ2-1; the match to TRBD2 covers 12 bases. Germline CDR1 LGHNA, CDR2 YNFKEQ. With V trimmed by 1 base and J by 12 bases, 7 bases remained unmatched. CDR3 length: 15 amino acids. The CDR3: CASSQGLAGGPRQFF. CDR3 coding DNA: TGTGCCAGCAGCCAAGGGCTAGCGGGAGGGCCAAGGCAGTTCTTC.

The J gene is TRBJ2-1, the V gene TRBV19, with 7 bases identical to TRBD2. V lost 9 bases, J lost 7 bases, and 27 bases stayed unmatched. CDR1 and CDR2 from the germline V gene are LNHDA and SQIVND (reference sequence). This CDR3 contains 19 residues. The CDR3 sequence: CASSSWIIAGLLGGNEQFF. CDR3 nucleotide sequence: TGTGCCAGCTCATCCTGGATAATAGCGGGCCTCTTGGGGGGGAATGAGCAGTTCTTC.

This clone has just one count. Other nucleotide sequences in the sample specify the same CDR3. The chain employs TRBV9 and TRBJ2-3; 10 positions match TRBD2. Germline V gene sequence: CDR1 SGDLS, CDR2 YYNGEE. The V segment lost 4 bases and the J segment 0 bases; nucleotides outside the gene matches: 5. The CDR3 covers 16 residues. The CDR3 protein is CASSPGLAESTDTQYF. The CDR3 region has the DNA TGTGCCAGCAGCCCCGGACTAGCGGAAAGCACAGATACGCAGTATTTT.

This clone was seen a handful of times. The CDR3 DNA is TGTGCCAGCAGTATCGCAGCGAACACTGAAGCTTTCTTT. It yields the protein CASSIAANTEAFF. This chain joins TRBV27 and TRBJ1-1, with unresolved D. In germline, CDR1 is MNHEY, CDR2 SMNVEV (reference sequence). V gave up 5 bases and J gave up 1 base, with 8 bases separating them. The CDR3 totals 13 residues.

This clone was counted once. The chain uses TRBV5-1 and TRBJ1-1; tentatively, D is TRBD1 (6 bases). Trimming shortened V by 2 bases and J by 6 bases, and 14 bases separated the two germline ends. CDR3 size: 14 residues. CDR1 and CDR2 (germline): SGHRS, YFSETQ. In nucleotides, the CDR3 is TGCGCCAGCAGCTTAGATACAGGGACCCCTGAAGCTTTCTTT. Translating it yields CASSLDTGTPEAFF.

This chain connects TRBV1 to TRBJ1-5; the table calls TRBD1, which could not be checked here. TRBV1 is noted as a pseudogene. CDR3 length: 16 amino acids. In nucleotides, the CDR3 is TGCACCAGCATTCCGAGAGTAGGTCGACATGGCCAGCCCCAGCATTTT. This codes for CTSIPRVGRHGQPQHF.

The chain employs TRBV19 and TRBJ1-1, with D perhaps matching TRBD1 (5 bases). The germline V gene encodes CDR1 LNHDA and CDR2 SQIVND (reference sequence). This CDR3 spans 14 amino acids. V was cut by 5 bases and J by 7 bases, with 17 bases left in between. As DNA, the CDR3 is TGTGCCAGTAGTCCATGGACAAGCCACTATGAAGCTTTCTTT. As protein: CASSPWTSHYEAFF.

The rearrangement joins TRBV4-1 to TRBJ1-4; tentative D call: TRBD1 (5 bases). The CDR3 has 15 amino acids. Germline values: CDR1 MGHRA, CDR2 YSYEKL. V dropped 3 bases and J dropped 7 bases, with 15 bases sitting between them. In nucleotides, the CDR3 is TGCGCCAGCAGCCATAAAGACAGAGAATCTGAAAAACTGTTTTTT. This encodes CASSHKDRESEKLFF.

The chain is built from TRBV4-1 and TRBJ2-1; 9 bases agree with TRBD1. The germline CDR1 and CDR2 sequences are MGHRA and YSYEKL. The J segment lost 8 bases and the V segment lost 4 bases, leaving 12 bases of the junction unmatched. The CDR3 loop spans 16 amino acids. This CDR3 reads CASSPPGQGREDEQFF. The CDR3 DNA reads TGCGCCAGCAGCCCTCCCGGACAGGGGAGGGAGGATGAGCAGTTCTTC.

The chain has TRBV4-2 and TRBJ2-2; D is uncertain. The CDR3 is 14 residues long. Between the trimmed V and J ends, which lost 1 base and 3 bases, there was a span of 6 bases. The germline V gene has CDR1 LGHNA and CDR2 YNFKEQ. CDR3 sequence: CASSQAPDTGELFF. DNA of the CDR3: TGTGCCAGCAGCCAAGCCCCAGACACCGGGGAGCTGTTTTTT.

The rearrangement links TRBV28 to TRBJ2-7, with 10 bases lining up with TRBD2. Germline trimming cut 8 bases from V and 5 bases from J; bases unmatched to any gene: 3. Germline V gene sequence: CDR1 MDHEN, CDR2 SYDVKM. The CDR3 runs to 12 residues. CDR3 in amino acids: CASLAGGNEQYF. CDR3 DNA sequence: TGTGCCAGCTTAGCGGGAGGTAACGAGCAGTACTTC. The whole variable domain, remainder taken from reference TRBV28 and TRBJ2-7, is DVKVTQSSRYLVKRTGEKVFLECVQDMDHENMFWYRQDPGLGLRLIYFSYDVKMKEKGDIPEGYSVSREKKERFSLILESASTNQTSMYLCASLAGGNEQYFGPGTRLTVT.

V gene TRBV10-3 combines with J gene TRBJ2-1, with TRBD2 as a possible D gene (5 bases). Germline V gene lookup returns CDR1 ENHRY and CDR2 SYGVKD. The CDR3 is 14 amino acids. V lost 0 bases and J 8 bases, leaving 11 bases between the germline ends. The CDR3 reads CAISESRVSYEQFF. DNA for the CDR3: TGTGCCATCAGTGAGTCGAGGGTTAGCTATGAGCAGTTCTTC.

V usage is TRBV30 and J usage is TRBJ2-7; possible D gene TRBD2, 5 bases. Trimming pared 4 bases from V and 5 bases from J, leaving 18 bases between. The germline V gene encodes CDR1 GTSNPN and CDR2 SVGIG (reference sequence). The CDR3 covers 14 residues. The chain's CDR3 is CAWTPNGVMDEQYF. The CDR3 DNA sequence: TGTGCCTGGACTCCGAACGGGGTTATGGACGAGCAGTACTTC.

The chain is built from TRBV10-3 and TRBJ2-1; D possibly matches TRBD1 or TRBD2 (5 bases each). Trimming shortened V by 10 bases and J by 0 bases, and 16 bases separated the two germline ends. Germline CDR1 is ENHRY and CDR2 is SYGVKD. This CDR3 spans 15 amino acids. The CDR3 DNA sequence: TGTGCCAGCCACCGGGGCCTAAGCTCCTACAATGAGCAGTTCTTC. Encoded protein: CASHRGLSSYNEQFF.

The J gene is TRBJ2-1, the V gene TRBV5-4; the match to TRBD2 covers 13 bases. CDR1 is SGHNT and CDR2 is YYREEE in the germline V gene (reference sequence). The CDR3 covers 14 residues. Unmatched junction bases numbered 8, after V lost 4 bases and J lost 13 bases. As DNA, the CDR3 is TGTGCCAGCAGCGAACGGACTAGCGGGAGTATTCAGTTCTTC. As protein: CASSERTSGSIQFF.

On this clone: The sample has other DNA sequences that encode this CDR3 too. The rearrangement joins TRBV5-4 to TRBJ2-5; 10 bases agree with TRBD1. V gave up 4 bases and J gave up 4 bases; unmatched junction bases: 4. CDR1 is SGHNT, CDR2 YYREEE, per germline (reference sequence). The CDR3 extends over 14 amino acids. The CDR3 bases are TGTGCCAGCAGCCGACAGGGGGCGGCAGAGACCCAGTACTTC. Encoded protein: CASSRQGAAETQYF.

This clone was counted between two and nine times. This chain uses TRBV7-6 with TRBJ2-3; TRBD2 matches at 7 bases. Germline assignment: CDR1 SGHVS and CDR2 FNYEAQ. The CDR3 covers 16 residues. V lost 1 base to trimming and J lost 2 bases; unmatched junction nucleotides: 6. CDR3 in DNA: TGTGCCAGCAGCTTAGTCGGCGGGAGATCCACAGATACGCAGTATTTT. Its translation: CASSLVGGRSTDTQYF.